The next 28 T cell receptor beta chains were all read from a single sample in a study of T cell responses to AZD1222 COVID-19 vaccine. Here immunoSEQ multiplex PCR was the method, and the copy in TCRdb shows in-frame clones only, minus some. The table lists 150,000 or so clones, 93% of them singletons, with 4.5% to 5.5% in the top ten. The specimen comprised peripheral blood, sampled on day 0 of AZD1222 vaccination. The receptors derive from an adult in good health.

V gene TRBV5-1 combines with J gene TRBJ2-1; no firm D call. The CDR3 has 14 amino acids. Germline V gene lookup returns CDR1 SGHRS and CDR2 YFSETQ. V shed 3 bases and J shed 5 bases, with 12 bases lying between them. CDR3 bases: TGCGCCAGCAGCTGGTCCCTCGCGGACAATGAGCAGTTCTTC. Its translation is CASSWSLADNEQFF. Full variable domain (missing parts from reference TRBV5-1 and TRBJ2-1): KAGVTQTPRYLIKTRGQQVTLSCSPISGHRSVSWYQQTPGQGLQFLFEYFSETQRNKGNFPGRFSGRQFSNSRSEMNVSTLELGDSALYLCASSWSLADNEQFFGPGTRLTVL.

The chain combines TRBV10-2 with TRBJ1-2, with D possibly TRBD1 on 5 matching bases. Between the trimmed V and J ends, which lost 3 bases and 6 bases, there was a span of 17 bases. Germline lookup yields CDR1 WSHSY and CDR2 SAAADI. This CDR3 is 15 amino acids long. CDR3 sequence (DNA): TGCGCCAGCAGTGACCCCAGGGTATTCGTGAATGGCTACACCTTC. This codes for CASSDPRVFVNGYTF.

The chain recombines TRBV6-5 with TRBJ1-2; perhaps TRBD1 as D (6 bases). V was pared by 11 bases and J by 4 bases, with 23 bases between. The CDR3 consists of 15 residues. The V gene's germline CDR1 is MNHEY and CDR2 SVGAGI. CDR3 region: CAGKLGGKEGYGYTF. The CDR3 DNA reads as TGTGCCGGAAAATTAGGGGGGAAGGAAGGCTATGGCTACACCTTC.

A few counts support this clone. This sequence joins TRBV14 and TRBJ2-7; no clear D gene. Germline V lookup: CDR1 SGHDN, CDR2 FVKESK. The CDR3 extends over 12 amino acids. V was trimmed by 2 bases and J by 6 bases, leaving 8 bases between them. CDR3 protein: CASSQPSGEQYF. As DNA, the CDR3 is TGTGCCAGCAGCCAACCATCGGGCGAGCAGTACTTC.

The chain uses TRBV6-5 and TRBJ2-1; 8 nucleotides line up with TRBD2. Germline CDR1 reads MNHEY; CDR2 reads SVGAGI. J gave up 7 bases and V 8 bases, and 13 bases lay outside the gene matches. The CDR3 spans 15 residues. The CDR3 here is CASAEHGTSLNEQFF. The CDR3 DNA reads as TGTGCCAGCGCCGAACACGGGACTAGTTTAAATGAGCAGTTCTTC.

This clone was seen once. The chain is built from TRBV7-9 and TRBJ2-7; 7 nucleotides match TRBD2. J gave up 3 bases and V 1 base, and 6 bases lay outside the gene matches. The CDR3 has 15 residues. Germline V CDR1 and CDR2: SEHNR, FQNEAQ (reference sequence). The chain's CDR3 is CASSLVAGAFYEQYF. CDR3 in DNA: TGTGCCAGCAGCTTAGTGGCGGGAGCGTTCTACGAGCAGTACTTC.

The chain uses TRBV25-1 and TRBJ1-1; tentatively, D is TRBD1 (5 bases). Per germline, CDR1 MGHDK and CDR2 SYGVNS. Trimming shortened V by 2 bases and J by 1 base, and 8 bases separated the two germline ends. This CDR3 has 14 residues. CDR3 nucleotides: TGTGCCAGCAGTGAAATGGGGGGGAACACTGAAGCTTTCTTT. Its translation: CASSEMGGNTEAFF.

This chain connects TRBV9 to TRBJ2-1; D is undetermined. The CDR3 sequence is 14 residues long. V lost 1 base and J 0 bases, leaving 5 bases between the germline ends. The germline V gene encodes CDR1 SGDLS and CDR2 YYNGEE. CDR3 amino acids: CASSVQSSYNEQFF. CDR3 sequence (DNA): TGTGCCAGCAGCGTACAGAGCTCCTACAATGAGCAGTTCTTC.

This chain links TRBV14 with TRBJ2-2; D is unclear. V was shortened by 1 base and J by 1 base, with 7 bases between the two germline ends. This CDR3 comprises 15 residues. Germline V gene sequence: CDR1 SGHDN, CDR2 FVKESK. CDR3 coding DNA: TGTGCCAGCAGCCAAGCCAGAGAGAACACCGGGGAGCTGTTTTTT. Encoded protein: CASSQARENTGELFF.

This clone was counted a single time. The chain has TRBV5-1 and TRBJ2-2; TRBD1 matches 7 bases. The CDR3 loop spans 15 amino acids. The V segment lost 4 bases and the J segment 5 bases; nucleotides outside the gene matches: 8. CDR1 SGHRS and CDR2 YFSETQ come from the germline V gene. The CDR3 coding sequence is TGCGCCAGCAGCGTATTGACAGGGTCGACCGGGGAGCTGTTTTTT. It codes for CASSVLTGSTGELFF. The full variable domain, in which reference TRBV5-1 and TRBJ2-2 provide the parts outside the CDR3, is KAGVTQTPRYLIKTRGQQVTLSCSPISGHRSVSWYQQTPGQGLQFLFEYFSETQRNKGNFPGRFSGRQFSNSRSEMNVSTLELGDSALYLCASSVLTGSTGELFFGEGSRLTVL.

The V call is TRBV6-5, the J call TRBJ2-7; D is possibly TRBD1 or TRBD2 (5 bases each). CDR1 MNHEY and CDR2 SVGAGI come from the germline V gene. V lost 1 base to trimming and J lost 0 bases, with 10 bases between them. The CDR3 runs to 15 residues. CDR3 sequence reads: CASSYLRDGSYEQYF. In DNA, the CDR3 is TGTGCCAGCAGTTACTTAAGGGACGGCTCCTACGAGCAGTACTTC.

V and J are TRBV7-9 and TRBJ1-2; perhaps TRBD1 as D (6 bases). The germline V and J ends were trimmed by 5 bases and 4 bases, with 17 bases remaining between them. Germline CDR1 reads SEHNR; CDR2 reads FQNEAQ (reference sequence). This CDR3 is built from 15 residues. In nucleotides, the CDR3 is TGTGCCAGCAGCCCTTCGACAGGTCCCCGCTATGGCTACACCTTC. Encoded protein: CASSPSTGPRYGYTF.

This rearrangement joins TRBV5-4 to TRBJ2-3, with D perhaps TRBD2 (6 bases). The CDR3 spans 16 residues. From germline, CDR1 is SGHNT and CDR2 YYREEE (reference sequence). V lost 6 bases, J lost 2 bases, and 19 bases lay in between. The CDR3 sequence: CASNVGGPRATDTQYF. The CDR3 nucleotides are TGTGCCAGCAACGTTGGAGGGCCGAGGGCCACAGATACGCAGTATTTT.

The chain employs TRBV9 and TRBJ2-1, with D unclear. CDR3 length: 12 residues. Germline CDR1 SGDLS, CDR2 YYNGEE. Trimming took 0 bases from V and 9 from J, leaving 7 bases between them. The CDR3 nucleotides are TGTGCCAGCAGCGTAGGTAGTAGTGAGCAGTTCTTC. This translates into CASSVGSSEQFF.

This sequence joins TRBV5-6 and TRBJ2-3; TRBD2 matches at 15 bases. The CDR3 spans 19 residues. Germline V gene sequence: CDR1 SGHDT, CDR2 YYEEEE. The V gene end was trimmed by 2 bases and the J gene end by 2 bases; junction bases not matched to a gene: 9. The CDR3 sequence: CASSFFRTSGRASTDTQYF. CDR3 coding DNA: TGTGCCAGCAGCTTCTTTCGGACTAGCGGGAGGGCCTCCACAGATACGCAGTATTTT.

This clone was observed a few times. The chain uses TRBV28 and TRBJ2-7; 11 bases line up with TRBD1. Germline assignment: CDR1 MDHEN and CDR2 SYDVKM. CDR3 length: 14 amino acids. The V gene end was trimmed by 2 bases and the J gene end by 3 bases; junction bases not matched to a gene: 0. The CDR3 sequence: CASSLGTGGYEQYF. The CDR3 DNA sequence: TGTGCCAGCAGTTTAGGGACAGGGGGCTACGAGCAGTACTTC.

The chain is built from TRBV6-5 and TRBJ1-5; 7 nucleotides agree with TRBD1. Trimming cost V 8 bases and J 4 bases; bases outside gene matches: 11. CDR1 and CDR2 (germline): MNHEY, SVGAGI. CDR3 length: 15 amino acids. In DNA form, the CDR3 reads TGTGCCAGCGTGCTCTACAGGGGCGTAAATCAGCCCCAGCATTTT. Amino acid sequence: CASVLYRGVNQPQHF.

The chain recombines TRBV7-9 with TRBJ2-1; 11 nucleotides line up with TRBD2. The J segment lost 6 bases and the V segment lost 4 bases, leaving 5 bases of the junction unmatched. Per the germline V gene, CDR1 is SEHNR and CDR2 is FQNEAQ (reference sequence). The CDR3 runs 15 residues. The CDR3 bases are TGTGCCAGCAGCTCGACTAGCGGGAACTCCAATGAGCAGTTCTTC. Translated, it gives CASSSTSGNSNEQFF.

This chain links TRBV7-9 with TRBJ1-6, with D unclear. The CDR3 loop spans 15 amino acids. V was pared by 2 bases and J by 8 bases, with 13 bases between. Looked up from germline, CDR1 is SEHNR and CDR2 is FQNEAQ (reference sequence). CDR3 region: CASSLLSDSHSPLHF. CDR3 DNA: TGTGCCAGCAGCTTATTGTCCGATAGCCATTCACCCCTCCACTTT.

This sequence joins TRBV19 and TRBJ1-1; D not resolved. Germline CDR1 and CDR2: LNHDA and SQIVND (reference sequence). The CDR3 has 14 amino acids. V lost 4 bases and J lost 0, with 9 bases in between. The CDR3 DNA follows: TGTGCCAGTAGTAAATCCGGGGTGAACACTGAAGCTTTCTTT. Protein product: CASSKSGVNTEAFF.

The chain joins TRBV5-6 to TRBJ2-3; 8 bases are a match to TRBD1. The ends lost 3 bases at V and 14 bases at J; junction bases unmatched: 14. The CDR3 has 14 residues. Per the germline V gene, CDR1 is SGHDT and CDR2 is YYEEEE. The CDR3 region is CASSSRTGPTRWYF. The CDR3, as DNA: TGTGCCAGCAGCTCCCGGACAGGGCCAACACGTTGGTATTTT.

V is TRBV9 and J is TRBJ2-7; D tentatively reads TRBD1 or TRBD2 (5 bases each). The V end lost 2 bases, the J end lost 0 bases, and 9 bases lay between the germline ends. The germline V gene encodes CDR1 SGDLS and CDR2 YYNGEE. CDR3 length: 14 residues. The CDR3 is CASSVGPRSYEQYF. The CDR3 nucleotides are TGTGCCAGCAGCGTGGGACCGCGCTCCTACGAGCAGTACTTC.

The chain combines TRBV4-1 with TRBJ1-5; D is undetermined. This CDR3 contains 15 residues. V lost 1 base and J lost 7, with 14 bases in between. Looked up from germline, CDR1 is MGHRA and CDR2 is YSYEKL. CDR3 amino acids: CASSQVEGLGQPQHF. Written as DNA, the CDR3 is TGCGCCAGCAGCCAAGTGGAAGGTCTTGGGCAGCCCCAGCATTTT.

This chain links TRBV30 with TRBJ2-1, with TRBD2 as a possible D gene (6 bases). CDR3 length equals 11 residues. Germline V gene sequence: CDR1 GTSNPN, CDR2 SVGIG (reference sequence). Deletions cut 6 bases from V and 8 bases from J, with 11 bases between. The CDR3 here is CACWGEDEQFF. The CDR3 DNA is TGTGCCTGTTGGGGGGAAGATGAGCAGTTCTTC.

The V call is TRBV4-1, the J call TRBJ1-1, with D tentatively TRBD1 (5 bases). Trimming took 3 bases from V and 1 from J, leaving 15 bases between them. Germline CDR1 reads MGHRA; CDR2 reads YSYEKL. This CDR3 has 16 residues. CDR3 DNA sequence: TGCGCCAGCAGCCAGGACTCCTTAAGGGGGAACACTGAAGCTTTCTTT. Encoded protein: CASSQDSLRGNTEAFF.

The chain employs TRBV30 and TRBJ1-2; tentative D call: TRBD1 (5 bases). V was pared by 2 bases and J by 7 bases, with 8 bases between. Germline V CDR1 and CDR2: GTSNPN, SVGIG (reference sequence). CDR3 size: 11 residues. DNA of the CDR3: TGTGCCTGGAGTAGAGGGGCTGGCTACACCTTC. Its translation is CAWSRGAGYTF.

The rearrangement links TRBV25-1 to TRBJ2-7; 7 bases are a match to TRBD1. This CDR3 is 15 amino acids long. Germline values: CDR1 MGHDK, CDR2 SYGVNS. V lost 3 bases, J lost 2 bases, and 7 bases stayed unmatched. As DNA, the CDR3 is TGTGCCAGCAGTGAGTCAGGACAGGCCCCCTACGAGCAGTACTTC. This encodes CASSESGQAPYEQYF.

This chain uses TRBV27 with TRBJ2-7; 10 bases are shared with TRBD2. Germline trimming cut 2 bases from V and 5 bases from J; bases unmatched to any gene: 3. The germline CDR1 and CDR2 sequences are MNHEY and SMNVEV (reference sequence). The CDR3 is 14 amino acids. For the CDR3, the DNA is TGTGCCAGCAGTTTAACCCTAGCGGGAGACGAGCAGTACTTC. It encodes CASSLTLAGDEQYF.